The clone carrying this T cell receptor beta chain was detected a few times. Its target is not known. This record belongs to a study of T cells after yellow fever vaccination. Study observations and caveats: Post-booster repertoires contained most primary-vaccination clones again (roughly 97% CD4, less than 90% CD8).

Via MiXCR, TCRdb re-called the 5' RACE reads, giving one row per CDR3 protein. The data contain about 630,000 distinct CDR3 sequences, roughly an eighth of them seen just once; the ten biggest clones take up 15%. This CDR3 is 14 amino acids long. Per the germline V gene, CDR1 is SQVTM and CDR2 is ANQGSEA. Source: PBMCs, taken on the day of the yellow fever booster vaccination. V and J are TRBV29-1 and TRBJ2-5; 11 bases line up with TRBD1. This clonotype was sampled from a man aged 30 to 39 who received the YFV17D yellow fever vaccine. For the CDR3, the DNA is TGCAGTATCACCGGGACAGGGGGTTACGAGACCCAGTACTTC. It encodes CSITGTGGYETQYF.